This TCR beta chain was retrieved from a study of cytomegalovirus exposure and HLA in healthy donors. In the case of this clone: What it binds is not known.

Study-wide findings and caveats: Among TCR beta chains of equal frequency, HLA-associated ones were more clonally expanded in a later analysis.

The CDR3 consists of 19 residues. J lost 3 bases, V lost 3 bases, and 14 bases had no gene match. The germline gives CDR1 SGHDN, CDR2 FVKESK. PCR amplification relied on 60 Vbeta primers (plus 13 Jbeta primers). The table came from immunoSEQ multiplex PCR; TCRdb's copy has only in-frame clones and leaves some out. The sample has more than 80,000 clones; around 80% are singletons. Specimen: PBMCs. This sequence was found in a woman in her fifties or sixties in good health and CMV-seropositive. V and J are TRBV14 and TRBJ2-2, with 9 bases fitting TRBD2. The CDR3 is CASSHRGGAKVLHTGELFF. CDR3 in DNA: TGTGCCAGCAGCCACCGCGGGGGGGCTAAAGTTCTACACACCGGGGAGCTGTTTTTT.